This T cell receptor (beta chain) was sequenced in a study of blood T cell repertoires in COVID-19. Across the whole study: The analysed material was cDNA or gDNA that came from T cells, B-cell-depleted T cells, or PBMCs.

The germline V gene has CDR1 SGHRS and CDR2 YFSETQ. This CDR3 is 14 amino acids long. Trimming left V 7 bases short and J 4 bases short, with 14 bases between. TCRdb keeps only in-frame clones here, not all; method: immunoSEQ multiplex PCR. The table lists about 200,000 clones, approximately 81% of them singletons. This clone was detected a few times. The sequenced sample was peripheral blood. The chain uses TRBV5-1 and TRBJ2-2; D uncertain. The TCR sequence derives from an elderly woman with acute or convalescent COVID-19. In nucleotides, the CDR3 is TGCGCCAGCTCCCTAAACGATGCCACCGGGGAGCTGTTTTTT. It codes for CASSLNDATGELFF.